The 23 T cell receptor beta chains below all came from one sample that was sequenced in a study of blood T cell repertoires in COVID-19. The data were produced by immunoSEQ multiplex PCR, yet TCRdb's version contains in-frame clones alone and is incomplete. The sample holds about 94,000 clones; around 81% are singletons and the top ten take 6.3%. Sequenced material: peripheral blood. Every receptor here comes from a man aged 60 to 69 with acute or convalescent COVID-19.

This chain links TRBV5-6 with TRBJ1-1; 8 nucleotides line up with TRBD1. CDR3 length: 15 residues. The ends lost 2 bases at V and 4 bases at J; junction bases unmatched: 7. Germline CDR1 SGHDT, CDR2 YYEEEE. The CDR3 spells CASSLDQGAFTEAFF. The CDR3 region has the DNA TGTGCCAGCAGCTTAGACCAGGGGGCATTCACTGAAGCTTTCTTT.

This chain links TRBV7-3 with TRBJ1-2, with 7 bases that match TRBD1. This CDR3 contains 17 residues. The germline CDR1 and CDR2 sequences are SGHTA and FQGTGA. Unmatched junction bases numbered 12, after V lost 5 bases and J lost 0 bases. The CDR3 protein is CASSPQGSPLANYGYTF. The CDR3 bases are TGTGCCAGCAGCCCACAGGGGTCCCCATTAGCTAACTATGGCTACACCTTC.

The chain couples TRBV18 to TRBJ1-1, with 7 bases fitting TRBD1. The J segment lost 1 base and the V segment lost 3 bases, leaving 5 bases of the junction unmatched. Germline loops: CDR1 KGHSH, CDR2 LQKENI. This CDR3 is built from 15 residues. The CDR3 here is CASSPTGTANTEAFF. The CDR3, as DNA: TGTGCCAGCTCACCCACCGGGACAGCGAACACTGAAGCTTTCTTT.

This chain joins TRBV27 and TRBJ2-1; D uncertain. The length of the CDR3 is 13 residues. CDR1 and CDR2 (germline): MNHEY, SMNVEV (reference sequence). Deletions cut 1 base from V and 6 bases from J, with 7 bases between. The CDR3 here is CASSLWPGNEQFF. The CDR3 DNA is TGTGCCAGCAGTTTATGGCCGGGCAATGAGCAGTTCTTC.

The chain uses TRBV3-1 (or the pseudogene TRBV3-2) and TRBJ1-1; D gene ambiguous. The CDR3 sequence is 13 residues long. V lost 3 bases and J lost 4, with 9 bases in between. Germline V CDR1 and CDR2: LGHDT, YNNKEL (reference sequence). CDR3 nucleotide sequence: TGTGCCAGCAGCCAGGGCGCGACCACTGAAGCTTTCTTT. It codes for CASSQGATTEAFF.

V gene TRBV2 combines with J gene TRBJ1-3; no clear D. V dropped 4 bases and J dropped 1 base, with 5 bases sitting between them. Germline assignment: CDR1 SNHLY and CDR2 FYNNEI. This CDR3 spans 13 amino acids. The CDR3 DNA reads TGTGCCAGCAGTGCCGGGTCTGGAAACACCATATATTTT. This gives the protein CASSAGSGNTIYF.

This chain uses TRBV18 with TRBJ2-3; TRBD1 matches at 10 bases. Germline V lookup: CDR1 KGHSH, CDR2 LQKENI. The ends lost 5 bases at V and 4 bases at J; junction bases unmatched: 9. This CDR3 has 16 amino acids. The CDR3 nucleotides read TGTGCCAGCTCATCGGGACAGGGGAATTTCGCAGATACGCAGTATTTT. It encodes CASSSGQGNFADTQYF.

This chain uses TRBV5-4 with TRBJ1-2; 7 positions agree with TRBD1. This CDR3 comprises 14 residues. The ends lost 4 bases at V and 4 bases at J; junction bases unmatched: 7. The germline V gene encodes CDR1 SGHNT and CDR2 YYREEE (reference sequence). The CDR3: CASSPDRVTYGYTF. The CDR3 coding sequence is TGTGCCAGCAGCCCTGACAGGGTGACCTATGGCTACACCTTC. Combining the CDR3 with reference TRBV5-4 and TRBJ1-2 gives the whole variable domain ETGVTQSPTHLIKTRGQQVTLRCSSQSGHNTVSWYQQALGQGPQFIFQYYREEENGRGNFPPRFSGLQFPNYSSELNVNALELDDSALYLCASSPDRVTYGYTFGSGTRLTVV.

For the CDR3, the DNA is TGTGCCACCAGTGACCCCACAGTTAACACTGAAGCTTTCTTT. Its protein is CATSDPTVNTEAFF. The gene calls are TRBV24-1 and TRBJ1-1, with D uncertain. CDR3 size: 14 residues. V was clipped by 4 bases and J by 2 bases, with 10 bases between them. Germline V gene data show CDR1 as KGHDR and CDR2 as SFDVKD.

The rearrangement joins TRBV27 to TRBJ2-1; D possibly corresponds to TRBD1 (6 bases). Germline values: CDR1 MNHEY, CDR2 SMNVEV (reference sequence). The CDR3 covers 13 residues. The V end lost 3 bases, the J end lost 6 bases, and 9 bases lay between the germline ends. The CDR3 is CASSLPRGNEQFF. The CDR3 region has the DNA TGTGCCAGCAGTTTGCCCAGGGGCAATGAGCAGTTCTTC.

This chain uses TRBV5-6 with TRBJ2-1, with 7 bases fitting TRBD1. V shed 7 bases and J 1 base; nucleotides not matched to a gene: 5. In germline, CDR1 is SGHDT, CDR2 YYEEEE. The CDR3 contains 14 residues. For the CDR3, the DNA is TGTGCCAGCCTCCAGACAGGGTCCTACAATGAGCAGTTCTTC. Its protein product is CASLQTGSYNEQFF.

The V and J genes are TRBV7-2 and TRBJ1-2; 12 nucleotides match TRBD1. Germline V CDR1 and CDR2: SGHTA, FQGNSA. V dropped 4 bases and J dropped 5; count of bases not matched to a gene: 2. This CDR3 comprises 14 residues. CDR3 bases: TGTGCCAGCAGCTCGGGACAGGGGGCATATGGCTACACCTTC. The encoded protein is CASSSGQGAYGYTF.

The J gene is TRBJ2-5, the V gene TRBV5-1, with D possibly matching TRBD2 (6 bases). The V and J ends lost 2 bases and 2 bases respectively, with 13 bases between them. This CDR3 has 15 residues. The germline V gene encodes CDR1 SGHRS and CDR2 YFSETQ. Written as DNA, the CDR3 is TGCGCCAGCAGCTTAATAGCGGCCAATCAAGAGACCCAGTACTTC. Translating gives CASSLIAANQETQYF. The full variable domain, with the rest looked up from reference TRBV5-1 and TRBJ2-5, is KAGVTQTPRYLIKTRGQQVTLSCSPISGHRSVSWYQQTPGQGLQFLFEYFSETQRNKGNFPGRFSGRQFSNSRSEMNVSTLELGDSALYLCASSLIAANQETQYFGPGTRLLVL.

CDR3 sequence: CASSPGTVFGYEQYF. CDR3 in DNA: TGTGCCAGCAGCCCCGGGACAGTTTTCGGCTACGAGCAGTACTTC. V is TRBV6-5 and J is TRBJ2-7; 7 nucleotides align to TRBD1. The V and J ends lost 6 bases and 3 bases, in that order; junction bases with no gene match: 11. The germline V gene encodes CDR1 MNHEY and CDR2 SVGAGI. The CDR3 spans 15 residues.

This chain connects TRBV30 to TRBJ1-2, with 12 bases aligning to TRBD1. CDR1 and CDR2 from the germline V gene are GTSNPN and SVGIG (reference sequence). With V trimmed by 3 bases and J by 5 bases, 13 bases remained unmatched. CDR3 size: 17 residues. In nucleotides, the CDR3 is TGTGCCTGGAGCAGACCGGGACAGGGGGCAATGGGTTATGGCTACACCTTC. This sequence encodes CAWSRPGQGAMGYGYTF.

The J gene is TRBJ1-2, the V gene TRBV20-1, with D unclear. Trimming pared 8 bases from V and 6 bases from J, leaving 13 bases between. Germline V gene lookup returns CDR1 DFQATT and CDR2 SNEGSKA (reference sequence). CDR3 size: 11 residues. The CDR3 spells CSHLGGHGYTF. The CDR3 DNA reads TGCAGTCACCTTGGTGGGCATGGCTACACCTTC.

This clone has just a few counts. V and J are TRBV19 and TRBJ1-1; TRBD1 matches at 8 bases. This CDR3 comprises 17 residues. From germline, CDR1 is LNHDA and CDR2 SQIVND (reference sequence). After removal of 4 bases from V and 3 bases from J, the junction contained 13 bases not matched to a gene. As DNA, the CDR3 is TGTGCCAGTAGTACCAGAACCCGGGACAGGAAATACACTGAAGCTTTCTTT. It codes for CASSTRTRDRKYTEAFF.

This clone appeared a single time. The gene calls are TRBV24-1 and TRBJ2-5; 7 bases are a match to TRBD1. With 3 bases clipped from V and 2 bases from J, the junction kept 8 bases outside the gene matches. Germline values: CDR1 KGHDR, CDR2 SFDVKD. The length of the CDR3 is 16 residues. The DNA for the CDR3 is TGTGCCACCAGTGATCCCCCCCGGACAGGTCAAGAGACCCAGTACTTC. It codes for CATSDPPRTGQETQYF.

The genes are TRBV5-1 and TRBJ2-3, with 8 bases matching TRBD2. The V gene end was trimmed by 3 bases and the J gene end by 0 bases; junction bases not matched to a gene: 3. This CDR3 region has 15 residues. Germline assignment: CDR1 SGHRS and CDR2 YFSETQ. The CDR3 region has the DNA TGCGCCAGCAGCTCGCAGCGGGGGAGCACAGATACGCAGTATTTT. This encodes CASSSQRGSTDTQYF.

The V and J genes are TRBV5-1 and TRBJ1-4, with D perhaps TRBD1 (6 bases). V was cut by 4 bases and J by 4 bases, with 11 bases left in between. This CDR3 has 14 amino acids. Germline V gene sequence: CDR1 SGHRS, CDR2 YFSETQ. The CDR3 DNA reads TGCGCCAGCAGCCGGTCAGGGGATAATGAAAAACTGTTTTTT. It translates to CASSRSGDNEKLFF.

The CDR3 loop reads CASSLDRVNEQFF. CDR3 nucleotide sequence: TGTGCCAGCAGCTTAGACAGGGTCAATGAGCAGTTCTTC. The chain recombines TRBV7-3 with TRBJ2-1, with 7 bases fitting TRBD1. The CDR3 sequence is 13 residues long. V lost 2 bases to trimming and J lost 6 bases; unmatched junction nucleotides: 1. The germline V gene has CDR1 SGHTA and CDR2 FQGTGA. Together with reference TRBV7-3 and TRBJ2-1, the CDR3 gives the full variable domain: GAGVSQTPSNKVTEKGKYVELRCDPISGHTALYWYRQSLGQGPEFLIYFQGTGAADDSGLPNDRFFAVRPEGSVSTLKIQRTERGDSAVYLCASSLDRVNEQFFGPGTRLTVL.

The chain is built from TRBV30 and TRBJ2-3; 7 nucleotides align to TRBD2. The V segment lost 2 bases and the J segment 0 bases; nucleotides outside the gene matches: 5. Germline CDR1 reads GTSNPN; CDR2 reads SVGIG (reference sequence). This CDR3 comprises 15 residues. CDR3 nucleotides: TGTGCCTGGAGTTCGCGGGGGTTCAGCACAGATACGCAGTATTTT. As protein: CAWSSRGFSTDTQYF.

The V call is TRBV25-1, the J call TRBJ2-7; 8 bases match TRBD1. Per the germline V gene, CDR1 is MGHDK and CDR2 is SYGVNS. V gave up 0 bases and J gave up 3 bases; unmatched junction bases: 10. The CDR3 covers 17 residues. This CDR3 reads CASSEYITGQGNYEQYF. The DNA for the CDR3 is TGTGCCAGCAGTGAATATATAACAGGACAGGGAAACTACGAGCAGTACTTC.